The 19 T cell receptor beta chains presented below share a single source sample, sequenced in a study of control samples from healthy donors and cancer patients. Assay: immunoSEQ multiplex PCR; the TCRdb copy retains only in-frame clones and omits some. The table shows roughly 100,000 clones, with 83% occurring only once. Material for sequencing was blood. These receptors were taken from a woman in her forties or fifties in good health.

The V call is TRBV7-3, the J call TRBJ2-5; D unclear. V lost 0 bases and J lost 1, with 9 bases in between. This CDR3 comprises 15 residues. Germline V gene sequence: CDR1 SGHTA, CDR2 FQGTGA. CDR3 DNA sequence: TGTGCCAGCAGCTTAACGGGTAATCCCCAAGAGACCCAGTACTTC. Translation: CASSLTGNPQETQYF.

V gene TRBV14 combines with J gene TRBJ1-4; D gene unclear. This CDR3 is 15 amino acids long. From germline, CDR1 is SGHDN and CDR2 FVKESK. V was shortened by 1 base and J by 10 bases, with 16 bases between the two germline ends. The CDR3: CASSQGQLRPGKLFF. CDR3 coding DNA: TGTGCCAGCAGCCAAGGCCAGTTAAGGCCTGGAAAACTGTTTTTT.

This rearrangement joins TRBV28 to TRBJ1-1; no firm D call. CDR1 and CDR2 (germline): MDHEN, SYDVKM. This CDR3 region has 13 residues. V lost 2 bases and J 6 bases, leaving 10 bases between the germline ends. The CDR3, as DNA: TGTGCCAGCAGTTTAGTGGCAGCCCCTGAAGCTTTCTTT. The encoded protein is CASSLVAAPEAFF.

The chain employs TRBV6-2 or TRBV6-3 and TRBJ1-5; D remains ambiguous. CDR3 size: 16 residues. Germline CDR1 reads MNHEY; CDR2 reads SVGEGT. Trimming took off 4 bases at V and 0 bases at J, with 13 bases between the two ends. This chain's CDR3 is CASSSQQLNSNQPQHF. Here the CDR3 DNA reads TGTGCCAGCAGTTCCCAGCAGCTTAATAGCAATCAGCCCCAGCATTTT.

The chain joins TRBV28 to TRBJ1-4; weak D call: TRBD1 (5 bases). The CDR3 has 13 residues. Trimming took off 6 bases at V and 5 bases at J, with 10 bases between the two ends. Germline V lookup: CDR1 MDHEN, CDR2 SYDVKM. CDR3 nucleotides: TGTGCCAGCAGACCCGGGGGGAATGAAAAACTGTTTTTT. It is translated as CASRPGGNEKLFF.

This clone was observed a single time. This chain joins TRBV4-2 and TRBJ1-6; no clear D. This CDR3 has 16 residues. The germline gives CDR1 LGHNA, CDR2 YNFKEQ. Trimming removed 0 bases at V and 0 bases at J, with 6 bases between. The CDR3 protein is CASSQEGSSYNSPLHF. The CDR3 coding sequence is TGTGCCAGCAGCCAAGAGGGTAGCTCCTATAATTCACCCCTCCACTTT.

Notes on this clone: This CDR3 is also generated by other DNA sequences in the sample. V and J are TRBV11-2 and TRBJ2-3, with D unresolved. This CDR3 spans 12 amino acids. Trimming cost V 3 bases and J 4 bases, with 5 bases left between them. The germline CDR1 and CDR2 sequences are SGHAT and FQNNGV. CDR3 region: CASSLDPDTQYF. The CDR3 nucleotides are TGTGCCAGCAGCTTGGATCCAGATACGCAGTATTTT. Variable domain in full (rest from reference TRBV11-2 and TRBJ2-3): EAGVAQSPRYKIIEKRQSVAFWCNPISGHATLYWYQQILGQGPKLLIQFQNNGVVDDSQLPKDRFSAERLKGVDSTLKIQPAKLEDSAVYLCASSLDPDTQYFGPGTRLTVL.

V is TRBV5-4 and J is TRBJ1-1; D not resolved. V was cut by 4 bases and J by 0 bases, with 13 bases left in between. The CDR3 is made up of 15 amino acids. Germline V CDR1 and CDR2: SGHNT, YYREEE (reference sequence). The CDR3 nucleotides read TGTGCCAGCAGCCCCCGCGGGAACATGAACACTGAAGCTTTCTTT. Translated, it gives CASSPRGNMNTEAFF.

This clone was counted a few times. The chain combines TRBV19 with TRBJ1-6, with 10 positions matching TRBD1. J lost 7 bases, V lost 6 bases, and 9 bases had no gene match. Germline V gene lookup returns CDR1 LNHDA and CDR2 SQIVND (reference sequence). The CDR3 runs to 16 residues. The CDR3 region has the DNA TGTGCCAGTAGGCTACCGGGACAGGGGAACAATTCACCCCTCCACTTT. It codes for CASRLPGQGNNSPLHF.

The chain has TRBV7-9 and TRBJ1-2, with TRBD1 matching 7 bases. V trimming: 6 bases; J trimming: 3 bases; junction bases outside the gene matches: 10. There are 15 residues in the CDR3. Per the germline V gene, CDR1 is SEHNR and CDR2 is FQNEAQ (reference sequence). In nucleotides, the CDR3 is TGTGCCAGCAGTCTTACACAGGGGAGCGACTATGGCTACACCTTC. The encoded protein is CASSLTQGSDYGYTF.

The chain carries TRBV29-1 and TRBJ2-2; D gene ambiguous. The V gene lost 4 bases and the J gene lost 1 base, with 4 bases spanning the gap. The CDR3 is 12 residues long. Germline loops: CDR1 SQVTM, CDR2 ANQGSEA. The DNA of the CDR3 is TGCAGCGTTGTCAGGAACACCGGGGAGCTGTTTTTT. As protein: CSVVRNTGELFF.

The V and J genes are TRBV27 and TRBJ2-1; D may match TRBD1 or TRBD2 (5 bases each). Trimming took 5 bases from V and 9 from J, leaving 14 bases between them. This CDR3 is built from 13 residues. In germline, CDR1 is MNHEY, CDR2 SMNVEV (reference sequence). For the CDR3, the DNA is TGTGCCAGCAGTGCCCTACTGAGGGGTGAGCAGTTCTTC. Translated: CASSALLRGEQFF.

The rearrangement links TRBV28 to TRBJ1-1; D call uncertain. This CDR3 is 14 amino acids long. CDR1 is MDHEN, CDR2 SYDVKM, per germline. Between the trimmed V and J ends, which lost 7 bases and 1 base, there was a span of 13 bases. The DNA of the CDR3 is TGTGCCAGCACCGAACCCCGCGCGAACACTGAAGCTTTCTTT. This sequence encodes CASTEPRANTEAFF.

The chain recombines TRBV5-5 with TRBJ2-3; 9 nucleotides agree with TRBD1. Trimming took 3 bases from V and 4 from J; bases not matched to a gene: 15. Germline CDR1 and CDR2: SGHKS and YYEKEE (reference sequence). The CDR3 is 18 amino acids. Here the CDR3 reads CASSSLLRDRVVADTQYF. As DNA, the CDR3 is TGTGCCAGCAGCTCGTTATTGAGGGACAGGGTTGTCGCAGATACGCAGTATTTT.

V and J are TRBV5-4 and TRBJ2-7; 9 positions agree with TRBD1. CDR1 and CDR2 from the germline V gene are SGHNT and YYREEE (reference sequence). The CDR3 is 15 residues long. With 5 bases clipped from V and 0 bases from J, the junction kept 6 bases outside the gene matches. The CDR3: CASRVQGAASYEQYF. The CDR3 coding sequence is TGTGCCAGCAGGGTACAGGGGGCTGCCTCCTACGAGCAGTACTTC.

The chain links TRBV7-9 to TRBJ1-6; D is undetermined. The ends were cut back, 4 bases at V and 8 bases at J, with 9 bases in the middle. Germline V gene data show CDR1 as SEHNR and CDR2 as FQNEAQ (reference sequence). The length of the CDR3 is 13 residues. As DNA, the CDR3 is TGTGCCAGCAGCTCAACCAGCGATTCACCCCTCCACTTT. Its translation: CASSSTSDSPLHF.

DNA for the CDR3: TGTGCCAGCAGCTTTCGGGGGTTTGGGGAGACCCAGTACTTC. As protein: CASSFRGFGETQYF. V gene TRBV7-6 combines with J gene TRBJ2-5, with D possibly matching TRBD2 (6 bases). The germline gives CDR1 SGHVS, CDR2 FNYEAQ. The CDR3 sequence is 14 residues long. V shed 3 bases and J shed 5 bases, with 13 bases lying between them.

This clone has only a few counts. The rearrangement links TRBV28 to TRBJ2-1; D is undetermined. The germline V and J ends were trimmed by 7 bases and 7 bases, with 20 bases remaining between them. CDR1 and CDR2 (germline): MDHEN, SYDVKM. The CDR3 has 15 residues. The CDR3 loop is CASIPPHGLRNEQFF. CDR3 coding DNA: TGTGCCAGCATCCCCCCGCATGGTTTAAGGAATGAGCAGTTCTTC.

This chain links TRBV4-3 with TRBJ2-5, with D uncertain. V was cut by 0 bases and J by 3 bases, with 11 bases left in between. This CDR3 comprises 15 residues. The V gene's germline CDR1 is LGHNA and CDR2 YSLEER. CDR3 coding DNA: TGCGCCAGCAGCCAAGATGGAAGCCAGAAAGAGACCCAGTACTTC. Protein sequence: CASSQDGSQKETQYF.